This entry lists 29 T cell receptor beta chains sequenced from one sample in a study of monozygotic twins with inflammatory bowel disease. TCRdb reprocessed the 5' RACE reads and stores each CDR3 protein as one record, lacking DNA. Recorded for this sample: over 350,000 distinct CDR3 sequences. Sequencing was done on a sample of blood. These receptors were collected from a human donor with ulcerative colitis or Crohn's disease, or a healthy co-twin of an affected twin (not recorded which).

The chain employs TRBV7-3 and TRBJ2-7; TCRdb lists TRBD1, though no DNA is available to test this call. This CDR3 has 17 amino acids. Germline assignment: CDR1 SGHTA and CDR2 FQGTGA. This CDR3 reads CASSLFTGSVEAYEQYF.

This chain joins TRBV29-1 and TRBJ2-1. The CDR3 sequence is 12 residues long. The germline V gene encodes CDR1 SQVTM and CDR2 ANQGSEA. CDR3 in amino acids: CSVNRYPNEQFF.

The V call is TRBV12-3 or TRBV12-4, the J call TRBJ2-3; there is no DNA to check the TCRdb D call of TRBD1. The CDR3 extends over 14 amino acids. The CDR3 protein is CASSLWGRPDTQYF.

This chain connects TRBV14 to TRBJ2-2. Per germline, CDR1 SGHDN and CDR2 FVKESK. The CDR3 sequence is 19 residues long. CDR3 residues: CASSQDYPSLLTNTGELFF.

The chain joins TRBV5-1 to TRBJ1-2. There are 17 residues in the CDR3. Germline V CDR1 and CDR2: SGHRS, YFSETQ. CDR3 sequence reads: CASSPISFLSAGYGYTF.

The rearrangement uses TRBV3-1 and TRBJ2-1; TCRdb's D gene call, TRBD1, goes unchecked for lack of DNA. Germline-derived CDR1 and CDR2 are LGHDT and YNNKEL (reference sequence). CDR3 length: 12 amino acids. CDR3 in amino acids: CASSRTDNEQFF.

The V call is TRBV7-2, the J call TRBJ2-3; no DNA is available, so the TRBD2 call from TCRdb remains unchecked. Germline loops: CDR1 SGHTA, CDR2 FQGNSA. The CDR3 covers 15 residues. CDR3 amino acids: CASSGGGSSPDTQYF.

J is TRBJ1-1 and V is TRBV4-3. This CDR3 comprises 13 residues. CDR1 is LGHNA, CDR2 YSLEER, per germline. CDR3 residues: CASSQIRTTEAFF.

The V gene is TRBV12-3 or TRBV12-4, the J gene TRBJ2-7. CDR3 length: 11 residues. The CDR3 loop reads CASSSPYEQYF.

CDR3 sequence: CASSRLLAKETQYF. The chain links TRBV5-1 to TRBJ2-5; the TCRdb D gene call, TRBD2, has no DNA to confirm it. The CDR3 length is 14 residues. The V gene's germline CDR1 is SGHRS and CDR2 YFSETQ.

This chain connects TRBV6-1 to TRBJ1-5. The CDR3 consists of 15 residues. In germline, CDR1 is MNHNS, CDR2 SASEGT. CDR3 region: CASKLDEGINQPQHF.

This chain links TRBV5-1 with TRBJ2-1; TCRdb's assignment of TRBD2 cannot be checked, as there is no DNA. This CDR3 comprises 16 residues. Germline V lookup: CDR1 SGHRS, CDR2 YFSETQ. CDR3 amino acids: CASRLRGGAPDNEQFF. Drawing the rest from reference TRBV5-1 and TRBJ2-1, the complete variable domain is KAGVTQTPRYLIKTRGQQVTLSCSPISGHRSVSWYQQTPGQGLQFLFEYFSETQRNKGNFPGRFSGRQFSNSRSEMNVSTLELGDSALYLCASRLRGGAPDNEQFFGPGTRLTVL.

The chain links TRBV10-3 to TRBJ1-1; TCRdb lists TRBD1, though no DNA is available to test this call. Germline-derived CDR1 and CDR2 are ENHRY and SYGVKD. CDR3 length: 13 amino acids. CDR3: CAISELQGVSAFF.

The rearrangement joins TRBV7-8 to TRBJ2-1; TCRdb outputs TRBD2, but without DNA this stays unchecked. CDR1 SGHVS and CDR2 FQNEAQ come from the germline V gene. The CDR3 consists of 16 residues. The CDR3 sequence: CASSTGLAGYYNEQFF.

The chain links TRBV20-1 to TRBJ2-7; with no DNA, the TCRdb D assignment of TRBD1 cannot be verified. Germline lookup yields CDR1 DFQATT and CDR2 SNEGSKA (reference sequence). The CDR3 covers 16 residues. The CDR3: CSARVPVAGVSYEQYF.

This chain joins TRBV6-1 and TRBJ2-3; the D call of TRBD1 rests on TCRdb alone, since no DNA is present to check it. Germline values: CDR1 MNHNS, CDR2 SASEGT. The CDR3 contains 15 residues. CDR3: CASRQAPASTDTQYF.

The V and J genes are TRBV11-2 and TRBJ2-1; lacking DNA, the TRBD1 call made by TCRdb goes unchecked. The germline V gene has CDR1 SGHAT and CDR2 FQNNGV. The CDR3 has 16 amino acids. CDR3 in amino acids: CASSSRTGGAYNEQFF.

The chain uses TRBV5-4 and TRBJ1-1; TCRdb proposes TRBD1, but this gene call is untestable without DNA. This CDR3 is 13 amino acids long. Germline V gene lookup returns CDR1 SGHNT and CDR2 YYREEE (reference sequence). The chain's CDR3 is CASSPGTPPEAFF.

The V gene is TRBV7-9, the J gene TRBJ2-3; TCRdb's D call of TRBD2 is untestable without DNA. CDR1 SEHNR and CDR2 FQNEAQ come from the germline V gene (reference sequence). CDR3 length: 17 residues. CDR3 loop: CASSSDGPMISTDTQYF.

The genes are TRBV6-5 and TRBJ2-1; TCRdb gives TRBD1 as the D gene, but with no DNA this cannot be confirmed. This CDR3 spans 15 amino acids. CDR1 and CDR2 (germline): MNHEY, SVGAGI. The CDR3 sequence is CASSYSTAGKNEQFF.

This chain joins TRBV27 and TRBJ1-1. CDR3 size: 16 residues. Germline lookup yields CDR1 MNHEY and CDR2 SMNVEV (reference sequence). CDR3 in amino acids: CASSLSGTRRRTEAFF.

The rearrangement uses TRBV28 and TRBJ2-3; the D call from TCRdb, TRBD1, cannot be confirmed without DNA. Germline V gene lookup returns CDR1 MDHEN and CDR2 SYDVKM. The CDR3 has 14 amino acids. Here the CDR3 reads CASSGGGSTDTQYF.

V is TRBV7-7 and J is TRBJ2-7; TCRdb's D call of TRBD1 is untestable without DNA. The CDR3 covers 14 residues. Germline V gives CDR1 SSHAT, CDR2 FNYEAQ (reference sequence). CDR3 loop: CASSPQTGAYEQYF.

The V gene is TRBV5-4, the J gene TRBJ2-5. CDR1 and CDR2 (germline): SGHNT, YYREEE (reference sequence). The CDR3 covers 12 residues. The CDR3 sequence: CASSRGQETQYF.

The chain joins TRBV27 to TRBJ2-7. CDR3 length: 13 amino acids. The germline gives CDR1 MNHEY, CDR2 SMNVEV (reference sequence). The CDR3 protein is CASTPRNSYEQYF.

The rearrangement uses TRBV12-3 or TRBV12-4 and TRBJ2-7; TCRdb indicates TRBD1, and absent DNA this call remains unverified. The CDR3 length is 17 residues. CDR3 in amino acids: CASSFPATGTGTYEQYF.

V is TRBV28 and J is TRBJ2-4; TCRdb's D gene call, TRBD1, goes unchecked for lack of DNA. Germline-derived CDR1 and CDR2 are MDHEN and SYDVKM. The CDR3 contains 16 residues. CDR3: CASSPIDSRAKNIQYF.

The chain is built from TRBV4-2 and TRBJ2-3; TCRdb's D gene call, TRBD1, goes unchecked for lack of DNA. The CDR3 consists of 15 residues. CDR1 is LGHNA and CDR2 is YNFKEQ in the germline V gene. The CDR3 loop reads CASSSRDSDTDTQYF.

The V and J genes are TRBV6-6 and TRBJ1-4. The CDR3 consists of 13 residues. The germline CDR1 and CDR2 sequences are MNHNY and SVGAGI (reference sequence). This CDR3 is CASSYGSYEKLFF.